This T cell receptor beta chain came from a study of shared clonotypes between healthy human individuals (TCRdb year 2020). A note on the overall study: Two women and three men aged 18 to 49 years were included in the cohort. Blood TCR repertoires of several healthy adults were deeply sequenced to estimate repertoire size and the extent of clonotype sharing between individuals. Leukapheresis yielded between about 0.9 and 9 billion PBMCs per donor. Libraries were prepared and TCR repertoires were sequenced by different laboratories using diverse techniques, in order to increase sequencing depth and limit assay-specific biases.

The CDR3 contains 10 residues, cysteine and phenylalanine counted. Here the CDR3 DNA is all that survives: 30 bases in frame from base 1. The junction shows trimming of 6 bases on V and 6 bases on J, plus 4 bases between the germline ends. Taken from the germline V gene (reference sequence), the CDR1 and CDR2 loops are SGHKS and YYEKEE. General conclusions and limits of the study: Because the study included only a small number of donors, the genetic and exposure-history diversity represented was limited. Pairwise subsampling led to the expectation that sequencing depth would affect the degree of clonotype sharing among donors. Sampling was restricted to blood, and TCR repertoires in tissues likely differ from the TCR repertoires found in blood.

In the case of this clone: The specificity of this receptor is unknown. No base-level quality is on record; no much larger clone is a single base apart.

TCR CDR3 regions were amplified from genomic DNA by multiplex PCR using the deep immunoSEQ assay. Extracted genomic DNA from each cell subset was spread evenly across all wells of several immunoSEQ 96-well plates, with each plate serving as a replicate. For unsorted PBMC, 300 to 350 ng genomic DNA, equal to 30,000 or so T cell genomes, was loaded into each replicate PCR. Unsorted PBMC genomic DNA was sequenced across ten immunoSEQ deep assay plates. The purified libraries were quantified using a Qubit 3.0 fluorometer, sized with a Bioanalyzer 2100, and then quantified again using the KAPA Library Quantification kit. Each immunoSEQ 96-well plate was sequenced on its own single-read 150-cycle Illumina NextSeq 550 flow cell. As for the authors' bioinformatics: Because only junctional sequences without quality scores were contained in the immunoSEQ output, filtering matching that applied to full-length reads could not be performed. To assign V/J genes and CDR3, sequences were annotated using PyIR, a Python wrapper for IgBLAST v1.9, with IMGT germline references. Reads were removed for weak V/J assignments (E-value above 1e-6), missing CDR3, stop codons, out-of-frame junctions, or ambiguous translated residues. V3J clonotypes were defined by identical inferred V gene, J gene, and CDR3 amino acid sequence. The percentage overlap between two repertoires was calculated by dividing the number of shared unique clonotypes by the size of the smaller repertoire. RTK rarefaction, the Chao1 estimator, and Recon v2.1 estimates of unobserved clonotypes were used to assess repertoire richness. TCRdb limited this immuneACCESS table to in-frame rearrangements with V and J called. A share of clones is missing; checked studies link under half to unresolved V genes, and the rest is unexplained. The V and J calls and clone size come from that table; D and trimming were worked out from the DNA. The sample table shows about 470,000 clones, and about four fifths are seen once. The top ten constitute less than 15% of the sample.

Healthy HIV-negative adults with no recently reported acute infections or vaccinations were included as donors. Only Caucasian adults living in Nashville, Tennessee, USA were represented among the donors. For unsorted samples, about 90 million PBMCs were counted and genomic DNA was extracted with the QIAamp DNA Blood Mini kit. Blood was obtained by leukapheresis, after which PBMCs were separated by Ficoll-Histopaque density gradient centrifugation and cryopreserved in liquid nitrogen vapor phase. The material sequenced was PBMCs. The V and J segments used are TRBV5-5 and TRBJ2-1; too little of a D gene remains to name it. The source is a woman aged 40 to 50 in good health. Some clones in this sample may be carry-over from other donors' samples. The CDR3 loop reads CASTFNEQFF. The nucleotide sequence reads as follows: TGTGCCAGCACGTTCAATGAGCAGTTCTTC.